This T cell receptor beta chain was identified in a study of blood T cell repertoires in COVID-19. On the study more broadly: From the United States, Italy and Spain came samples of acute and convalescent COVID-19. Sources were T cells, B-cell-depleted T cells, or PBMCs; the material itself was cDNA or gDNA.

The CDR3 runs to 14 residues. The V gene lost 3 bases and the J gene lost 3 bases, with 9 bases spanning the gap. CDR1 is SGHNT, CDR2 YENEEA, per germline. As handled by the study authors: Reference gene primer amplification yielded estimated nucleated cell counts. Using immunoSEQ multiplex PCR, the repertoire was profiled, and TCRdb retains in-frame clones only, with some absent. V, J and clone size were drawn from that table, and D and trimming were deduced from the DNA. The data contain roughly 260,000 clones, about 87% of them singletons. Sequencing was performed on peripheral blood. The chain carries TRBV11-3 and TRBJ1-3; possible D gene TRBD1, 6 bases. The TCR was taken from a man aged 55 to 70 who had recovered from COVID-19. CDR3 region: CASSLQGFGNTIYF. CDR3 coding DNA: TGTGCCAGCAGCTTGCAGGGGTTTGGAAACACCATATATTTT.